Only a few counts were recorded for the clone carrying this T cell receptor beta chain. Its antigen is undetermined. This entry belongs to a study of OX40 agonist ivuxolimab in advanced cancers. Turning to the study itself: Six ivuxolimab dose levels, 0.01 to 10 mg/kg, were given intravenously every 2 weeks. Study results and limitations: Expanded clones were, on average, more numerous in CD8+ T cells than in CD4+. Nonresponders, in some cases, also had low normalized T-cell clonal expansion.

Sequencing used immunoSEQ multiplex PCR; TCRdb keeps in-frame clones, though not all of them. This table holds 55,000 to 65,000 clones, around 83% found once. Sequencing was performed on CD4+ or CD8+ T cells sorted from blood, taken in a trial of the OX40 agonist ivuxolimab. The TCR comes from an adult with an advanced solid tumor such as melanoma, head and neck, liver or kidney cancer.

The CDR3 sequence: CASSVGGGYGYTF. As DNA, the CDR3 is TGTGCCAGCAGTGTAGGGGGGGGCTATGGCTACACCTTC. The chain has TRBV6-1 and TRBJ1-2, with D possibly being TRBD1 (6 bases). Germline CDR1 and CDR2: MNHNS and SASEGT. Trimming cost V 4 bases and J 4 bases, with 10 bases left between them. This CDR3 contains 13 residues.